These T cell receptor beta chains were read from a single sample in a study of CD8 T cells in Susac syndrome. Each CDR3 protein gets one entry after TCRdb re-called the immunoSEQ multiplex PCR reads with MiXCR. Of under 150,000 distinct CDR3 sequences listed, around 86% were seen once; the top ten hold roughly 0.5%. The sequenced material came from CD8+ T cells from PBMCs. The receptor source for this set is a human donor with multiple sclerosis. Each CDR3 is given with its conserved first and last residue. D genes are given only for firm matches. A row's size may be missing; if present it is once, few, many or a size class.

V	size	D	J	DNA	CDR3
TRBV9	once	TRBD2	TRBJ2-1	TGTGCCAGCACAGCGGGAGAATCATACAATGAGCAGTTCTTC	CASTAGESYNEQFF
TRBV7-9	.	TRBD2	TRBJ2-5	TGTGCCAGCAGCCCGTGGGGGGGGACTAGCGAACAAGAGACCCAGTACTTC	CASSPWGGTSEQETQYF
TRBV5-4	.	.	TRBJ1-4	TGTGCCAGCAGCCGAAAGGGAACTAATGAAAAACTGTTTTTT	CASSRKGTNEKLFF
TRBV5-6	.	.	TRBJ1-1	TGTGCCAGCAGCTACGCCGCAGGGATCACTGAAGCTTTCTTT	CASSYAAGITEAFF
TRBV19	.	.	TRBJ1-2	TGTGCCAGTAGTATCTCCGGGGGCTACACCTTC	CASSISGGYTF
TRBV12-3/TRBV12-4	.	TRBD1	TRBJ2-7	TGTGCCAGCAGCGTTCCTGGGGACAGGGTGGAGGGCCTACCAACCTACGAGCAGTACTTC	CASSVPGDRVEGLPTYEQYF
TRBV20-1	.	.	TRBJ1-6	TGCAGTGCTAGAGAGGGGGCGGTGAGCTCCTATAATTCACCCCTCCACTTT	CSAREGAVSSYNSPLHF
TRBV28	.	.	TRBJ2-7	TGTGCCAGCAGTTTTGTGGGAGAAATGAACTACGAGCAGTACTTC	CASSFVGEMNYEQYF
TRBV27	once	.	TRBJ2-7	TGTGCCAGCAGTTTTCTAGGGAACGAGCAGTACTTC	CASSFLGNEQYF
TRBV11-3	.	.	TRBJ2-1	TGTGCCAGCAGCTCGGACGGGGGCGGGGGAAGCTGGAATGAGCAGTTCTTC	CASSSDGGGGSWNEQFF
TRBV7-9	few	TRBD2	TRBJ2-2	TGTGCCAGCAGCTTGGACCCTCCGAGCGGGAGTGACACCGGGGAGCTGTTTTTT	CASSLDPPSGSDTGELFF
TRBV19	.	TRBD1	TRBJ1-5	TGTGCCAGTAGTGATCCGGACAGGGGTTGGAATCAGCCCCAGCATTTT	CASSDPDRGWNQPQHF
TRBV19	.	.	TRBJ1-1	TGTGCCAGTAGTATTTGGGGAACCACTGAAGCTTTCTTT	CASSIWGTTEAFF
TRBV5-4	medium-sized	.	TRBJ2-1	TGTGCCAGCAGCTTGGGGGACAATGAGCAGTTCTTC	CASSLGDNEQFF
TRBV4-2	.	TRBD2	TRBJ2-1	TGTGCCAGCAGCCAAGAAGGGGAGCGGGGCTACAATGAGCAGTTCTTC	CASSQEGERGYNEQFF
TRBV10-3	.	TRBD2	TRBJ2-1	TGTGCCATCAGCGGGGGGGCATCCTACAATGAGCAGTTCTTC	CAISGGASYNEQFF
TRBV5-6	.	TRBD1	TRBJ1-2	TGTGCCAGCAGCTTTGGGACAGGGGGCGTCGATGGCTACACCTTC	CASSFGTGGVDGYTF
TRBV29-1	.	TRBD1	TRBJ2-2	TGCAGCTCCCAGACAGGGCAAACCGGGGAGCTGTTTTTT	CSSQTGQTGELFF
TRBV19	.	.	TRBJ2-7	TGTGCCAGTAGTGTCGACAGGCTCTACGAGCAGTACTTC	CASSVDRLYEQYF
TRBV12-3/TRBV12-4	.	.	TRBJ1-2	TGTGCCAGCAGCCTCGTGGCCATGGGCTATGGCTACACCTTC	CASSLVAMGYGYTF
TRBV12-3/TRBV12-4	.	.	TRBJ1-4	TGTGCCAGCAGTTTATGGCAGGGCCCCTCAACTAATGAAAAACTGTTTTTT	CASSLWQGPSTNEKLFF
TRBV4-1	.	TRBD2	TRBJ2-3	TGCGCCAGCACCCGCGGGGGGCTCACAGATACGCAGTATTTT	CASTRGGLTDTQYF
TRBV28	.	TRBD1	TRBJ1-3	TGTGCCACACAGCAGGGGGCTTGGACCCTAAGCTCTGGAAACACCATATATTTT	CATQQGAWTLSSGNTIYF
TRBV2	once	TRBD1	TRBJ1-5	TGTGCCAGCAGCGGGACAGGGCCTAGGAGGCCCCAGCATTTT	CASSGTGPRRPQHF
TRBV7-9	.	TRBD2	TRBJ2-3	TGTGCCAGCAGCTTAGCTAGCGGGGGGGCCGTAGGAGATACGCAGTATTTT	CASSLASGGAVGDTQYF
TRBV14	.	.	TRBJ2-2	TGTGCCAGCAGCCCGGGAGCTCCCGGGGAGCTGTTTTTT	CASSPGAPGELFF
TRBV6-2/TRBV6-3	few	.	TRBJ2-2	TGTGCCAGCCATCCGGGCCACGGGGAGCTGTTTTTT	CASHPGHGELFF
TRBV6-6	few	.	TRBJ2-7	TGTGCCAGCAGTTACGGCCAGGGAACCTACGAGCAGTACTTC	CASSYGQGTYEQYF
TRBV10-3	.	.	TRBJ2-1	TGTGCCATCGGGACCCCGGGGGATGAGCAGTTCTTC	CAIGTPGDEQFF
TRBV7-8	.	.	TRBJ2-2	TGTGCCAGCAGCTCTAGAAATTCCGGGGAGCTGTTTTTT	CASSSRNSGELFF
TRBV29-1	.	.	TRBJ2-1	TGCAGCGTTCTAACCGGACTAGAGCAGTTCTTC	CSVLTGLEQFF
TRBV7-8	.	.	TRBJ2-2	TGTGCCAGCAGCTCAGGACCGAGCCTGAACACCGGGGAGCTGTTTTTT	CASSSGPSLNTGELFF
TRBV6-2/TRBV6-3	once	TRBD1	TRBJ1-5	TGTGCCAGCAGTTACTCACCCCGACAGGGGGGCTTCAACCAGCCCCAGCATTTT	CASSYSPRQGGFNQPQHF
TRBV3-1	.	.	TRBJ2-7	TGTGCCAGCAGCCAAGGGAGGGAGCAGTACTTC	CASSQGREQYF
TRBV27	.	.	TRBJ1-2	TGTGCCAGCAGTTCACAGGGCCCTTATGGCTACACCTTC	CASSSQGPYGYTF
TRBV28	.	.	TRBJ2-7	TGTGCCAGCAGCCGCACAGACTCCTACGAGCAGTACTTC	CASSRTDSYEQYF
TRBV6-1	.	TRBD1	TRBJ2-3	TGTGCCAGCAGGGGACAGGGTGGGGCAGATACGCAGTATTTT	CASRGQGGADTQYF
TRBV7-2	.	.	TRBJ2-2	TGTGCCAGCAGCCCCGGCGGGACAGACCTAAAAAACACCGGGGAGCTGTTTTTT	CASSPGGTDLKNTGELFF
TRBV10-3	.	.	TRBJ1-1	TGTGCCATCAGCGTAGGAACAGGGATTGGGAACACTGAAGCTTTCTTT	CAISVGTGIGNTEAFF
TRBV4-3	.	TRBD2	TRBJ2-1	TGCGCCAGCAGCCATGTCCTAGCGGGAGAAGTAAATGAGCAGTTCTTC	CASSHVLAGEVNEQFF
TRBV19	.	.	TRBJ2-2	TGTGCCAGCAGTAGACTAGTGCGTCCCGGGGAGCTGTTTTTT	CASSRLVRPGELFF
TRBV12-3/TRBV12-4	.	.	TRBJ2-2	TGTGCCAGCAGTTTAATTCCGCGGGGGCCCGGGGAGCTGTTTTTT	CASSLIPRGPGELFF
TRBV4-1	.	.	TRBJ1-3	TGCGCCAGCAGCCAAGCGGGAAACACCATATATTTT	CASSQAGNTIYF
TRBV5-8	.	.	TRBJ2-7	TGTGCCAGCAGCCGGGGTGCCTACGAGCAGTACTTC	CASSRGAYEQYF
TRBV5-1	few	TRBD1	TRBJ1-2	TGCGCCAGCAGCCATTGGGACAGTAAGAACTATGGCTACACCTTC	CASSHWDSKNYGYTF